This passage covers 25 T cell receptor beta chains from one sample sequenced in a study of monozygotic twins with cystic fibrosis. Measured with immunoSEQ multiplex PCR; TCRdb has only the in-frame clones, and not every one. Among 15,000 or so clones listed, roughly 85% were seen once. Sequenced material: blood. Source of these receptors: a boy younger than 18 with cystic fibrosis.

V is TRBV27 and J is TRBJ1-2; D is possibly TRBD1 (5 bases). The CDR3 has 15 amino acids. V gave up 2 bases and J gave up 7 bases, with 17 bases separating them. CDR1 is MNHEY, CDR2 SMNVEV, per germline (reference sequence). For the CDR3, the DNA is TGTGCCAGCAGTTTAGAGGGGACCGCCAGAAGTGGCTACACCTTC. Its protein product is CASSLEGTARSGYTF.

This chain uses TRBV28 with TRBJ1-6, with D possibly being TRBD1 (5 bases). Germline loops: CDR1 MDHEN, CDR2 SYDVKM. Deletions cut 1 base from V and 9 bases from J, with 13 bases between. The CDR3 has 15 amino acids. CDR3 nucleotides: TGTGCCAGCAGTTTATCAGACAGTTTGGTTTCACCCCTCCACTTT. Protein: CASSLSDSLVSPLHF.

This chain links TRBV7-8 with TRBJ2-7; D gene unclear. Germline assignment: CDR1 SGHVS and CDR2 FQNEAQ. Trimming pared 0 bases from V and 0 bases from J, leaving 12 bases between. The CDR3 contains 16 residues. The CDR3 DNA is TGTGCCAGCAGCTTAGCCGGCGGCCCTTCCTCCTACGAGCAGTACTTC. It is translated as CASSLAGGPSSYEQYF.

The chain carries TRBV10-3 and TRBJ1-1; 8 nucleotides line up with TRBD1. The CDR3 length is 16 residues. Trimming took 5 bases from V and 1 from J; bases not matched to a gene: 9. The germline V gene encodes CDR1 ENHRY and CDR2 SYGVKD. The CDR3 DNA reads as TGTGCCATCAGTAAGGGACAGGCCCTGGGGAACACTGAAGCTTTCTTT. Translation: CAISKGQALGNTEAFF.

This chain links TRBV7-9 with TRBJ1-5; D unclear. Germline CDR1 and CDR2: SEHNR and FQNEAQ (reference sequence). Between the trimmed V and J ends, which lost 6 bases and 1 base, there was a span of 7 bases. This CDR3 is 13 amino acids long. The CDR3 here is CASSRVSNQPQHF. The CDR3 DNA sequence: TGTGCCAGCAGTAGGGTCAGCAATCAGCCCCAGCATTTT.

This clone was counted once. This sequence joins TRBV10-3 and TRBJ2-1; TRBD2 aligns across 10 bases. This CDR3 is built from 15 residues. Per germline, CDR1 ENHRY and CDR2 SYGVKD. J gave up 9 bases and V 11 bases, and 16 bases lay outside the gene matches. The DNA of the CDR3 is TGTGCCGTCCACCCGGAGGCCAGCGGGAGGGGTGAGCAGTTCTTC. This encodes CAVHPEASGRGEQFF.

The J gene is TRBJ1-5, the V gene TRBV27, with unresolved D. CDR1 MNHEY and CDR2 SMNVEV come from the germline V gene (reference sequence). The V end was cut by 3 bases, the J end by 0 bases, with 9 bases between. CDR3 length: 15 amino acids. The CDR3 bases are TGTGCCAGCAGTTTTGATTCTAATAGCAATCAGCCCCAGCATTTT. Residues: CASSFDSNSNQPQHF.

The chain has TRBV28 and TRBJ1-2; no clear D gene. Germline V gives CDR1 MDHEN, CDR2 SYDVKM. V lost 1 base to trimming and J lost 0 bases, with 9 bases between them. This CDR3 comprises 15 residues. CDR3: CASSLLGSANYGYTF. DNA of the CDR3: TGTGCCAGCAGTTTATTGGGATCGGCTAACTATGGCTACACCTTC.

This clone was recorded only once. The chain links TRBV27 to TRBJ1-1; TRBD1 matches 7 bases. CDR1 is MNHEY and CDR2 is SMNVEV in the germline V gene (reference sequence). The J segment lost 4 bases and the V segment lost 6 bases, leaving 8 bases of the junction unmatched. The CDR3 covers 14 residues. CDR3 nucleotide sequence: TGTGCCAGCAGGGGGAGAAGACAGGGCACTGAAGCTTTCTTT. Amino acid sequence: CASRGRRQGTEAFF.

The genes are TRBV10-2 and TRBJ1-1; D uncertain. The length of the CDR3 is 13 residues. From germline, CDR1 is WSHSY and CDR2 SAAADI. V lost 8 bases, J lost 0 bases, and 10 bases lay in between. CDR3 region: CASGEALNTEAFF. CDR3 DNA: TGCGCCAGCGGAGAAGCATTGAACACTGAAGCTTTCTTT.

The chain employs TRBV6-5 and TRBJ1-1; the match to TRBD1 covers 11 bases. Trimming took 2 bases from V and 5 from J; bases not matched to a gene: 7. The CDR3 is 16 amino acids. CDR1 is MNHEY and CDR2 is SVGAGI in the germline V gene. CDR3 sequence reads: CASSYPGQGARTEAFF. The CDR3 DNA reads as TGTGCCAGCAGTTACCCCGGACAGGGGGCTAGGACTGAAGCTTTCTTT.

The chain is built from TRBV6-1 and TRBJ1-6; 8 nucleotides agree with TRBD1. The germline V gene encodes CDR1 MNHNS and CDR2 SASEGT. V dropped 1 base and J dropped 9; count of bases not matched to a gene: 2. CDR3 size: 14 residues. The CDR3 reads CASSEDRGFSPLHF. The CDR3 DNA reads TGTGCCAGCAGTGAAGACAGGGGGTTTTCACCCCTCCACTTT.

V gene TRBV5-1 combines with J gene TRBJ2-2; unclear D gene. The germline V gene encodes CDR1 SGHRS and CDR2 YFSETQ. CDR3 length: 14 amino acids. Trimming stripped 0 bases from V and 2 bases from J, with 5 bases between. The CDR3 DNA reads TGCGCCAGCAGCTTGGGACCTAACACCGGGGAGCTGTTTTTT. It codes for CASSLGPNTGELFF.

This chain links TRBV27 with TRBJ1-5, with D possibly being TRBD1 (5 bases). The CDR3 extends over 15 amino acids. V was trimmed by 5 bases and J by 2 bases, leaving 13 bases between them. Per germline, CDR1 MNHEY and CDR2 SMNVEV (reference sequence). The CDR3 protein is CASSRSGQGNQPQHF. The CDR3 coding sequence is TGTGCCAGCAGTCGCAGTGGACAAGGCAATCAGCCCCAGCATTTT.

The genes are TRBV5-1 and TRBJ2-3; D unresolved. The CDR3 is 16 amino acids. Germline V gene lookup returns CDR1 SGHRS and CDR2 YFSETQ. The germline V and J ends were trimmed by 3 bases and 0 bases, with 14 bases remaining between them. Here the CDR3 reads CASSSPLGFSTDTQYF. The CDR3 bases are TGCGCCAGCAGCTCACCGTTAGGATTTAGCACAGATACGCAGTATTTT.

V usage is TRBV9 and J usage is TRBJ2-1; TRBD2 is a possible D gene (6 bases). The length of the CDR3 is 15 residues. V was shortened by 3 bases and J by 3 bases, with 13 bases between the two germline ends. Per germline, CDR1 SGDLS and CDR2 YYNGEE. CDR3: CASSARGDFYNEQFF. Here the CDR3 DNA reads TGTGCCAGCAGCGCCCGTGGGGACTTCTACAATGAGCAGTTCTTC.

CDR3 bases: TGTGCCAGCAGCTTAAATGGGGTCGGGGCCCCGGGGAATGAGCAGTTCTTC. This translates into CASSLNGVGAPGNEQFF. The gene calls are TRBV7-2 and TRBJ2-1, with D perhaps TRBD1 or TRBD2 (5 bases each). V shed 2 bases and J shed 7 bases, with 21 bases lying between them. CDR3 length: 17 residues. CDR1 is SGHTA and CDR2 is FQGNSA in the germline V gene.

J is TRBJ1-2 and V is TRBV5-1; D might be TRBD1 (6 bases). From germline, CDR1 is SGHRS and CDR2 YFSETQ. This CDR3 is built from 16 residues. V was clipped by 0 bases and J by 7 bases, with 19 bases between them. CDR3 DNA: TGCGCCAGCAGCTTGGGATTGGGCAGGGGTGGCTCTGGCTACACCTTC. The encoded protein is CASSLGLGRGGSGYTF.

V and J are TRBV29-1 and TRBJ2-4; no firm D call. The V gene's germline CDR1 is SQVTM and CDR2 ANQGSEA. The CDR3 length is 13 residues. The V end lost 1 base, the J end lost 5 bases, and 9 bases lay between the germline ends. CDR3 residues: CSVEVVRENIQYF. The DNA for the CDR3 is TGCAGCGTTGAAGTCGTCAGAGAAAACATTCAGTACTTC.

V gene TRBV2 combines with J gene TRBJ2-3; D might be TRBD2 (8 bases). Deletions cut 7 bases from V and 0 bases from J, with 14 bases between. This CDR3 has 15 amino acids. Germline CDR1 and CDR2: SNHLY and FYNNEI. CDR3 in DNA: TGTGCCAGCACTATAGCGGGACAGAGCACAGATACGCAGTATTTT. Encoded protein: CASTIAGQSTDTQYF.

This chain links TRBV30 with TRBJ2-4; 12 positions agree with TRBD2. The germline CDR1 and CDR2 sequences are GTSNPN and SVGIG (reference sequence). CDR3 length equals 18 residues. Trimming cost V 1 base and J 2 bases; bases outside gene matches: 9. This CDR3 reads CAWSATSSGGASKNIQYF. In nucleotides, the CDR3 is TGTGCCTGGAGTGCCACATCTAGCGGGGGGGCCTCCAAAAACATTCAGTACTTC.

The CDR3 here is CASSLYRAGANVLTF. Written as DNA, the CDR3 is TGCGCCAGCAGCTTGTACAGGGCTGGGGCCAACGTCCTGACTTTC. V and J are TRBV5-1 and TRBJ2-6; tentative D call: TRBD1 (6 bases). Germline V gene lookup returns CDR1 SGHRS and CDR2 YFSETQ. Between the trimmed V and J ends, which lost 1 base and 2 bases, there was a span of 7 bases. The CDR3 is made up of 15 amino acids.

V usage is TRBV9 and J usage is TRBJ1-1; no clear D gene. Germline CDR1 and CDR2: SGDLS and YYNGEE. Trimming cost V 4 bases and J 5 bases, with 24 bases left between them. The CDR3 contains 17 residues. Here the CDR3 reads CASSPNPPAPRGTEAFF. CDR3 sequence (DNA): TGTGCCAGCAGCCCCAACCCGCCCGCGCCTCGAGGGACTGAAGCTTTCTTT.

This chain uses TRBV5-4 with TRBJ1-5, with D maybe TRBD1 (5 bases). CDR1 SGHNT and CDR2 YYREEE come from the germline V gene (reference sequence). Trimming took 1 base from V and 0 from J, leaving 8 bases between them. The CDR3 is made up of 15 amino acids. The CDR3 is CASSLWGTSNQPQHF. CDR3 coding DNA: TGTGCCAGCAGCTTGTGGGGGACTAGCAATCAGCCCCAGCATTTT.

CDR3 coding DNA: TGTGCCAGCAGTTTATCAAGGCTTACTGAAGCTTTCTTT. Protein product: CASSLSRLTEAFF. The chain has TRBV27 and TRBJ1-1; no clear D. The germline V gene encodes CDR1 MNHEY and CDR2 SMNVEV (reference sequence). The CDR3 has 13 residues. V shed 0 bases and J shed 5 bases, with 7 bases lying between them.